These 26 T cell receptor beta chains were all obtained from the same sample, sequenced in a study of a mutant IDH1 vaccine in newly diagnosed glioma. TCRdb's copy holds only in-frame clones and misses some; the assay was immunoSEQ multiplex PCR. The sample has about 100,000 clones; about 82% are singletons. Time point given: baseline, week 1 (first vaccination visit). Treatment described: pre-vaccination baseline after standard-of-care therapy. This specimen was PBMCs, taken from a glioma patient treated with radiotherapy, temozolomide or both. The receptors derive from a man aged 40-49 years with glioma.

The CDR3 here is CASSSGQERGEQYF. The CDR3 bases are TGTGCCAGCAGCTCGGGACAGGAAAGGGGCGAGCAGTACTTC. V is TRBV5-4 and J is TRBJ2-7; 8 positions agree with TRBD1. Losses at the gene ends were 3 bases for V and 6 bases for J; bases not matched to a gene: 8. CDR3 length equals 14 residues. CDR1 and CDR2 from the germline V gene are SGHNT and YYREEE (reference sequence). The entire variable domain, with the rest obtained from reference TRBV5-4 and TRBJ2-7, is as follows: ETGVTQSPTHLIKTRGQQVTLRCSSQSGHNTVSWYQQALGQGPQFIFQYYREEENGRGNFPPRFSGLQFPNYSSELNVNALELDDSALYLCASSSGQERGEQYFGPGTRLTVT.

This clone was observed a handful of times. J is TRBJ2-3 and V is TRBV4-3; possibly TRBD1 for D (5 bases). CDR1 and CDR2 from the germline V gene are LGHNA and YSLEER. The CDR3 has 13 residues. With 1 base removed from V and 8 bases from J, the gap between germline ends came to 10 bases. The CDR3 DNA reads TGCGCCAGCAGCCAAGTTGGGGCCGGTACGCAGTATTTT. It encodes CASSQVGAGTQYF.

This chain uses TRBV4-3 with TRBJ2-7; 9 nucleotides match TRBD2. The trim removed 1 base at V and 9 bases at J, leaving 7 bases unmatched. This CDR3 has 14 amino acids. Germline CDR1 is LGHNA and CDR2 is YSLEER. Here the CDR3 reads CASSQGIAGVGQYF. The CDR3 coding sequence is TGCGCCAGCAGCCAAGGGATAGCGGGGGTCGGGCAGTACTTC.

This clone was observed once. The CDR3 region has the DNA TGTGCCAGCAGTTACTGGAGTAATCAGCCCCAGCATTTT. The encoded protein is CASSYWSNQPQHF. J is TRBJ1-5 and V is TRBV6-6; no clear D gene. The CDR3 is made up of 13 amino acids. Germline lookup yields CDR1 MNHNY and CDR2 SVGAGI (reference sequence). Trimming took off 1 base at V and 4 bases at J, with 5 bases between the two ends.

The chain's CDR3 is CASSLGLAQTGELFF. The CDR3 DNA sequence: TGTGCCAGCAGCTTGGGACTAGCGCAGACCGGGGAGCTGTTTTTT. The rearrangement uses TRBV9 and TRBJ2-2; 10 nucleotides align to TRBD2. The germline V gene encodes CDR1 SGDLS and CDR2 YYNGEE. V gave up 4 bases and J gave up 5 bases; unmatched junction bases: 5. This CDR3 contains 15 residues.

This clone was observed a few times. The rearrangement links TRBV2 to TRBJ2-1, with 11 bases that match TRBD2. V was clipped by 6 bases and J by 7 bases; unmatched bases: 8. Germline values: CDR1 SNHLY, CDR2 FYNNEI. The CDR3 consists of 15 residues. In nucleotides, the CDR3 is TGTGCCAGCAGCCTAACTAGCGGGAGTGGGAATGAGCAGTTCTTC. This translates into CASSLTSGSGNEQFF.

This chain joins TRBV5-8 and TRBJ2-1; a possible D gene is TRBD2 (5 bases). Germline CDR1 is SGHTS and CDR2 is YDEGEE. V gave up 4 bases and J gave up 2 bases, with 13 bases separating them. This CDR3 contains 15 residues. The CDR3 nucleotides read TGTGCCAGCAGCGCAACCTGGACTCCCTACAATGAGCAGTTCTTC. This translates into CASSATWTPYNEQFF.

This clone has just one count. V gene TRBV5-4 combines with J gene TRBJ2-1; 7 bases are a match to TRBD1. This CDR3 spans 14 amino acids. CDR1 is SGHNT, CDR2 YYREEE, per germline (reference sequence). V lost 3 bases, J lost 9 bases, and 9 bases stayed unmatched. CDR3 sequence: CASSSPDRSFEQFF. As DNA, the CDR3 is TGTGCCAGCAGCTCCCCGGACAGGTCTTTTGAGCAGTTCTTC.

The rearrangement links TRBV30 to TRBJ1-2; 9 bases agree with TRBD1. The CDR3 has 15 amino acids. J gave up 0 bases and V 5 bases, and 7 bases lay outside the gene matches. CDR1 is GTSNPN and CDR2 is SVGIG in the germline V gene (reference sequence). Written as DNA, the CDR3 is TGTGCCTGGTGGGACAGGGTGAAAGCTAACTATGGCTACACCTTC. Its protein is CAWWDRVKANYGYTF. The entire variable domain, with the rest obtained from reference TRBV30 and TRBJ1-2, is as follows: SQTIHQWPATLVQPVGSPLSLECTVEGTSNPNLYWYRQAAGRGLQLLFYSVGIGQISSEVPQNLSASRPQDRQFILSSKKLLLSDSGFYLCAWWDRVKANYGYTFGSGTRLTVV.

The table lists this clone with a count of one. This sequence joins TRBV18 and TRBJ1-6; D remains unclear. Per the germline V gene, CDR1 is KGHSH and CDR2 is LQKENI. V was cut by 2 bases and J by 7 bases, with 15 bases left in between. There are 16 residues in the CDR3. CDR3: CASSPIPPTLNSPLHF. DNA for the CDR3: TGTGCCAGCTCACCAATCCCGCCCACTTTAAATTCACCCCTCCACTTT.

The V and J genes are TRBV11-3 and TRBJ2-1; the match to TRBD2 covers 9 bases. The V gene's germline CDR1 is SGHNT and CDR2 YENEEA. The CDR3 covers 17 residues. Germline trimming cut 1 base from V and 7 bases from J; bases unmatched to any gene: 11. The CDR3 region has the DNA TGTGCCAGCAGCTTAGGAGCATTAGCGGGGGACTTTAATGAGCAGTTCTTC. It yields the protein CASSLGALAGDFNEQFF.

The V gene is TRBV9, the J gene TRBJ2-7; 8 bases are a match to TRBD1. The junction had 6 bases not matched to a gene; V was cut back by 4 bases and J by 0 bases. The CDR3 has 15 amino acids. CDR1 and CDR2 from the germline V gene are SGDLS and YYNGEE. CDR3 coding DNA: TGTGCCAGCAGCCCCGGACAGGGCATCTCCTACGAGCAGTACTTC. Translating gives CASSPGQGISYEQYF. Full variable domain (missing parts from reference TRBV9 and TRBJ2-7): DSGVTQTPKHLITATGQRVTLRCSPRSGDLSVYWYQQSLDQGLQFLIQYYNGEERAKGNILERFSAQQFPDLHSELNLSSLELGDSALYFCASSPGQGISYEQYFGPGTRLTVT.

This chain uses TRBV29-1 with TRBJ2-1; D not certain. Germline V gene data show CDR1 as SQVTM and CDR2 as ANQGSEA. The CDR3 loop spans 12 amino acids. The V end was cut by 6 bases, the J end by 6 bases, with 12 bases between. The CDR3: CSVAPVGNEQFF. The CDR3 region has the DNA TGCAGCGTCGCCCCGGTGGGCAATGAGCAGTTCTTC.

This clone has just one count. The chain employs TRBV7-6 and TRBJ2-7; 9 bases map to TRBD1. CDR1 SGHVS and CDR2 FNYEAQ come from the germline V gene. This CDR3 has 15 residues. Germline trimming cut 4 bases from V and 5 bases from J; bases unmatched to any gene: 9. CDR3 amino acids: CASSSQGARQDEQYF. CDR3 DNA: TGTGCCAGCAGCTCACAGGGGGCGCGACAGGACGAGCAGTACTTC.

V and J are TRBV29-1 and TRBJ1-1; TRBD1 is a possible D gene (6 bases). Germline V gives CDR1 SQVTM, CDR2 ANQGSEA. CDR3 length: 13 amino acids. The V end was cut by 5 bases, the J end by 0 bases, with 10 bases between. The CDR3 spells CSVSGVMNTEAFF. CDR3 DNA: TGCAGCGTTTCAGGGGTAATGAACACTGAAGCTTTCTTT.

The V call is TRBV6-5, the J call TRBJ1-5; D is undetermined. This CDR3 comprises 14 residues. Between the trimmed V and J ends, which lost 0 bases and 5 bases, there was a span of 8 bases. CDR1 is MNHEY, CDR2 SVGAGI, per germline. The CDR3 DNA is TGTGCCAGCAGTTACTCGGGGAGGGATCAGCCCCAGCATTTT. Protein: CASSYSGRDQPQHF.

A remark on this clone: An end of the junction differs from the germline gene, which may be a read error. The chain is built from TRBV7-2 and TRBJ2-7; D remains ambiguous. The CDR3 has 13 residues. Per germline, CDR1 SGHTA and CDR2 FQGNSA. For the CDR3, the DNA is TGTGCCAGCAGCCTCACGCCCGTGGTTCCTGCGGACTTC. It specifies CASSLTPVVPADF.

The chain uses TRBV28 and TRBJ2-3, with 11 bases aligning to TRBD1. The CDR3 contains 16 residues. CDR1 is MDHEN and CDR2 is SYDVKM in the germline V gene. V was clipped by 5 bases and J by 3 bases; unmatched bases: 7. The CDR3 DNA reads TGTGCCAGCAGTACAAACCGGGACAGGGGGACAGATACGCAGTATTTT. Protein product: CASSTNRDRGTDTQYF. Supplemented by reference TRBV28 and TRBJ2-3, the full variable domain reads DVKVTQSSRYLVKRTGEKVFLECVQDMDHENMFWYRQDPGLGLRLIYFSYDVKMKEKGDIPEGYSVSREKKERFSLILESASTNQTSMYLCASSTNRDRGTDTQYFGPGTRLTVL.

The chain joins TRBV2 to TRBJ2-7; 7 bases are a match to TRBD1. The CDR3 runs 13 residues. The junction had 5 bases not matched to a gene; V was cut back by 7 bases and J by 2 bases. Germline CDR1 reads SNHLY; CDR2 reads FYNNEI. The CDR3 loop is CASTQGQTYEQYF. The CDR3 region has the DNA TGTGCCAGCACCCAGGGACAGACCTACGAGCAGTACTTC.

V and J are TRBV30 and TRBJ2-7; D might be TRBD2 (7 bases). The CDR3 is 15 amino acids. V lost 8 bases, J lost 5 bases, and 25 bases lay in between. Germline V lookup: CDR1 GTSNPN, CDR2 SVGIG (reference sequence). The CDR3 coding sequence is TGTGCCAGGGACATCCCGGGACTAACACCTCACGAGCAGTACTTC. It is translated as CARDIPGLTPHEQYF.

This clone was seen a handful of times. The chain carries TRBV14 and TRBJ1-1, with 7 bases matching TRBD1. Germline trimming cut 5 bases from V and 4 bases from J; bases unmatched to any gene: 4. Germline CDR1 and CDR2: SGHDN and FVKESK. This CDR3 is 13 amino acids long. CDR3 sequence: CASSTHRGTEAFF. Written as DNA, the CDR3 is TGTGCCAGCAGCACTCACAGGGGCACTGAAGCTTTCTTT.

The CDR3: CASSLAGPRYGYTF. The CDR3 DNA is TGTGCCAGCAGCTTGGCTGGGCCGAGGTATGGCTACACCTTC. This chain uses TRBV5-4 with TRBJ1-2; D uncertain. This CDR3 comprises 14 residues. Trimming left V 0 bases short and J 5 bases short, with 11 bases between. From germline, CDR1 is SGHNT and CDR2 YYREEE (reference sequence).

CDR3 coding DNA: TGTGCCAGCTCCCCTGGGGATAACTATGGCTACACCTTC. It codes for CASSPGDNYGYTF. The rearrangement joins TRBV18 to TRBJ1-2; D is uncertain. From germline, CDR1 is KGHSH and CDR2 LQKENI. V lost 6 bases, J lost 1 base, and 9 bases lay in between. This CDR3 contains 13 residues.

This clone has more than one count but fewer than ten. The CDR3 here is CASSSNTGLNTEAFF. CDR3 bases: TGTGCCAGCAGCTCAAATACAGGATTGAACACTGAAGCTTTCTTT. The gene calls are TRBV7-9 and TRBJ1-1; tentatively, D is TRBD1 (5 bases). This CDR3 region has 15 residues. The germline V gene encodes CDR1 SEHNR and CDR2 FQNEAQ (reference sequence). The V end was cut by 4 bases, the J end by 0 bases, with 12 bases between.

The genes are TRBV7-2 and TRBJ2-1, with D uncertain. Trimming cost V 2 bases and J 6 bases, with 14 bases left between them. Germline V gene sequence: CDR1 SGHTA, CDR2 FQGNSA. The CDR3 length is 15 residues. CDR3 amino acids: CASSLSRGVSNEQFF. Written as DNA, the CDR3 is TGTGCCAGCAGCTTAAGTCGTGGGGTTAGCAATGAGCAGTTCTTC. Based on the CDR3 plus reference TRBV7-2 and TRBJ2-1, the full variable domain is GAGVSQSPSNKVTEKGKDVELRCDPISGHTALYWYRQSLGQGLEFLIYFQGNSAPDKSGLPSDRFSAERTGGSVSTLTIQRTQQEDSAVYLCASSLSRGVSNEQFFGPGTRLTVL.

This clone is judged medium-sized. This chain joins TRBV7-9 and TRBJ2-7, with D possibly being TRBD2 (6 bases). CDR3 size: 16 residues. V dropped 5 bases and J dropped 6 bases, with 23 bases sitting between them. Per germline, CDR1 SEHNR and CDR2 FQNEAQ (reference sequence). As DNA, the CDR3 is TGTGCCAGCAGCCCCACGGCTGTTGCGGGAACGGGCGAGCAGTACTTC. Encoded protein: CASSPTAVAGTGEQYF.